These T cell receptor beta chains were read from a single sample in a study of T cell changes during pregnancy in multiple sclerosis. Libraries were prepared by immunoSEQ multiplex PCR; TCRdb keeps only in-frame clonotypes and omits some of them. The table has about 51,000 clones, just over 90% seen once. Material: peripheral blood, obtained in the second trimester of pregnancy. These receptors came from a female donor with multiple sclerosis, enrolled in a pregnancy study. Each CDR3 is given with its conserved first and last residue.

V	J	CDR3
TRBV4-1	TRBJ1-4	CASRGDNEKLFF
TRBV4-3	TRBJ2-3	CASSPSLAGERADTQYF
TRBV18	TRBJ2-5	CASSPRQGFQETQYF
TRBV30	TRBJ1-1	CAWSPDREMNTEAFF
TRBV5-6	TRBJ1-2	CASSYTGMLNYGYTF
TRBV2	TRBJ2-3	CASIRTSGITDTQYF
TRBV7-9	TRBJ2-7	CASSLGQGFWIGEQYF
TRBV4-3	TRBJ2-7	CASSQDREALWEQYF
TRBV12-5	TRBJ1-5	CASGQGTANQPQHF
TRBV5-4	TRBJ2-1	CASSRRAGGRSYNEQFF
TRBV4-3	TRBJ1-2	CASSQDRGGLGYGYTF
TRBV5-5	TRBJ1-1	CASSLQLMNTEAFF
TRBV28	TRBJ2-7	CASSSMQRTRSYEQYF
TRBV6-4	TRBJ2-5	CASSRGTYRASGRQETQYF
TRBV7-8	TRBJ2-3	CASSSADRGLSDTQYF
TRBV6-5	TRBJ1-3	CASSYSAGAGNTIYF
TRBV27	TRBJ2-6	CASSPDRASSGANVLTF
TRBV2	TRBJ2-2	CASSPKTGENTGELFF
TRBV28	TRBJ2-1	CASSPLTIAGGNEQFF
TRBV12-5	TRBJ2-3	CASGLDGQHDTQYF
TRBV4-2	TRBJ2-7	CASSQVGQGTYEQYF
TRBV14	TRBJ2-5	CASSPWTSGQETQYF
TRBV19	TRBJ1-5	CASSIILGRAQPQHF
TRBV30	TRBJ1-5	CAWTPGWGQGPHF
TRBV7-2	TRBJ2-1	CASSPGLAPYNEQFF
TRBV7-9	TRBJ1-1	CASSPSTGEAFF
TRBV25-1	TRBJ1-1	CAVGELNTEAFF
TRBV27	TRBJ2-5	CASSSNAGGQETQYF
TRBV5-4	TRBJ2-1	CASSHPNSLYNEQFF
TRBV5-4	TRBJ1-1	CASSEKQNTEAFF
TRBV6-1	TRBJ1-1	CASSPGQGIGAFF
TRBV12-5	TRBJ2-3	CASGSNLAGEGTDTQYF
TRBV12-5	TRBJ2-1	CASGTGQTEQFF
TRBV4-3	TRBJ1-2	CASSLDRAYGYTF
TRBV7-8	TRBJ2-7	CASSLGAVTYEQYF
TRBV6-4	TRBJ2-3	CASSEGPFTDTQYF
TRBV25-1	TRBJ2-7	CASTRQGVYEQYF
TRBV27	TRBJ1-2	CASSPGQGGGYTF
TRBV19	TRBJ1-2	CASNSGGLNYGYTF
TRBV9	TRBJ2-7	CASSLRDRGDEQYF
TRBV7-3	TRBJ2-3	CASSLLASRTDTQYF
TRBV7-2	TRBJ1-6	CASSLSNSPLHF
TRBV6-5	TRBJ2-7	CASSTTISYEQYF
TRBV19	TRBJ2-3	CATLATDTQYF
TRBV18	TRBJ1-1	CASSPPGQGGNRVTEAFF
TRBV29-1	TRBJ2-5	CSVGGGRSETQYF